One and the same sample provided the 5 T cell receptor beta chains below, sequenced in a study of cytomegalovirus exposure and HLA in healthy donors. 60 Vbeta and 13 Jbeta primers were used in PCR. Sequenced by immunoSEQ multiplex PCR; TCRdb stores in-frame clones only, minus some. The sample includes roughly 180,000 clones, approximately 80% seen only once; the top ten take approximately 6.7%. The sample comprised PBMCs. The receptor set was obtained from a man under 40 in good health and CMV-seropositive.

The genes are TRBV5-1 and TRBJ2-1; weak D call: TRBD1 (7 bases). The CDR3 totals 15 residues. The germline V gene encodes CDR1 SGHRS and CDR2 YFSETQ. The V gene lost 5 bases and the J gene lost 9 bases, with 21 bases spanning the gap. The CDR3, as DNA: TGCGCCAGCAGTGATCGGCAGGGGGGTTTGGTTGAGCAGTTCTTC. Translated, it gives CASSDRQGGLVEQFF. Using reference TRBV5-1 and TRBJ2-1 for the parts outside the CDR3, the full variable domain is KAGVTQTPRYLIKTRGQQVTLSCSPISGHRSVSWYQQTPGQGLQFLFEYFSETQRNKGNFPGRFSGRQFSNSRSEMNVSTLELGDSALYLCASSDRQGGLVEQFFGPGTRLTVL.

This clone was counted between two and nine times. The chain links TRBV4-1 to TRBJ2-7; a weak D match, TRBD2 (5 bases). CDR1 is MGHRA, CDR2 YSYEKL, per germline. The ends were cut back, 0 bases at V and 6 bases at J, with 12 bases in the middle. This CDR3 is built from 14 residues. This chain's CDR3 is CASSQDWGETEQYF. The CDR3, as DNA: TGCGCCAGCAGCCAAGACTGGGGAGAGACCGAGCAGTACTTC.

The DNA of the CDR3 is TGTGCCAGCAGTGAGACAGGTTTGAGCGTCCTGACTTTC. This codes for CASSETGLSVLTF. The chain carries TRBV6-1 and TRBJ2-6, with D maybe TRBD1 (6 bases). This CDR3 is built from 13 residues. Germline loops: CDR1 MNHNS, CDR2 SASEGT. Trimming stripped 3 bases from V and 12 bases from J, with 12 bases between.

The gene calls are TRBV9 and TRBJ2-5; D uncertain. CDR3 length equals 13 residues. CDR1 and CDR2 from the germline V gene are SGDLS and YYNGEE. V lost 0 bases and J lost 1, with 4 bases in between. CDR3 in DNA: TGTGCCAGCAGCGTAGCACTCCAAGAGACCCAGTACTTC. This encodes CASSVALQETQYF.

The gene calls are TRBV7-9 and TRBJ1-2; D is perhaps TRBD1 (6 bases). Germline CDR1 and CDR2: SEHNR and FQNEAQ (reference sequence). With 1 base removed from V and 4 bases from J, the gap between germline ends came to 7 bases. This CDR3 is built from 13 residues. In DNA form, the CDR3 reads TGTGCCAGCAGCTTAGGGACAGCCTATGGCTACACCTTC. It translates to CASSLGTAYGYTF.